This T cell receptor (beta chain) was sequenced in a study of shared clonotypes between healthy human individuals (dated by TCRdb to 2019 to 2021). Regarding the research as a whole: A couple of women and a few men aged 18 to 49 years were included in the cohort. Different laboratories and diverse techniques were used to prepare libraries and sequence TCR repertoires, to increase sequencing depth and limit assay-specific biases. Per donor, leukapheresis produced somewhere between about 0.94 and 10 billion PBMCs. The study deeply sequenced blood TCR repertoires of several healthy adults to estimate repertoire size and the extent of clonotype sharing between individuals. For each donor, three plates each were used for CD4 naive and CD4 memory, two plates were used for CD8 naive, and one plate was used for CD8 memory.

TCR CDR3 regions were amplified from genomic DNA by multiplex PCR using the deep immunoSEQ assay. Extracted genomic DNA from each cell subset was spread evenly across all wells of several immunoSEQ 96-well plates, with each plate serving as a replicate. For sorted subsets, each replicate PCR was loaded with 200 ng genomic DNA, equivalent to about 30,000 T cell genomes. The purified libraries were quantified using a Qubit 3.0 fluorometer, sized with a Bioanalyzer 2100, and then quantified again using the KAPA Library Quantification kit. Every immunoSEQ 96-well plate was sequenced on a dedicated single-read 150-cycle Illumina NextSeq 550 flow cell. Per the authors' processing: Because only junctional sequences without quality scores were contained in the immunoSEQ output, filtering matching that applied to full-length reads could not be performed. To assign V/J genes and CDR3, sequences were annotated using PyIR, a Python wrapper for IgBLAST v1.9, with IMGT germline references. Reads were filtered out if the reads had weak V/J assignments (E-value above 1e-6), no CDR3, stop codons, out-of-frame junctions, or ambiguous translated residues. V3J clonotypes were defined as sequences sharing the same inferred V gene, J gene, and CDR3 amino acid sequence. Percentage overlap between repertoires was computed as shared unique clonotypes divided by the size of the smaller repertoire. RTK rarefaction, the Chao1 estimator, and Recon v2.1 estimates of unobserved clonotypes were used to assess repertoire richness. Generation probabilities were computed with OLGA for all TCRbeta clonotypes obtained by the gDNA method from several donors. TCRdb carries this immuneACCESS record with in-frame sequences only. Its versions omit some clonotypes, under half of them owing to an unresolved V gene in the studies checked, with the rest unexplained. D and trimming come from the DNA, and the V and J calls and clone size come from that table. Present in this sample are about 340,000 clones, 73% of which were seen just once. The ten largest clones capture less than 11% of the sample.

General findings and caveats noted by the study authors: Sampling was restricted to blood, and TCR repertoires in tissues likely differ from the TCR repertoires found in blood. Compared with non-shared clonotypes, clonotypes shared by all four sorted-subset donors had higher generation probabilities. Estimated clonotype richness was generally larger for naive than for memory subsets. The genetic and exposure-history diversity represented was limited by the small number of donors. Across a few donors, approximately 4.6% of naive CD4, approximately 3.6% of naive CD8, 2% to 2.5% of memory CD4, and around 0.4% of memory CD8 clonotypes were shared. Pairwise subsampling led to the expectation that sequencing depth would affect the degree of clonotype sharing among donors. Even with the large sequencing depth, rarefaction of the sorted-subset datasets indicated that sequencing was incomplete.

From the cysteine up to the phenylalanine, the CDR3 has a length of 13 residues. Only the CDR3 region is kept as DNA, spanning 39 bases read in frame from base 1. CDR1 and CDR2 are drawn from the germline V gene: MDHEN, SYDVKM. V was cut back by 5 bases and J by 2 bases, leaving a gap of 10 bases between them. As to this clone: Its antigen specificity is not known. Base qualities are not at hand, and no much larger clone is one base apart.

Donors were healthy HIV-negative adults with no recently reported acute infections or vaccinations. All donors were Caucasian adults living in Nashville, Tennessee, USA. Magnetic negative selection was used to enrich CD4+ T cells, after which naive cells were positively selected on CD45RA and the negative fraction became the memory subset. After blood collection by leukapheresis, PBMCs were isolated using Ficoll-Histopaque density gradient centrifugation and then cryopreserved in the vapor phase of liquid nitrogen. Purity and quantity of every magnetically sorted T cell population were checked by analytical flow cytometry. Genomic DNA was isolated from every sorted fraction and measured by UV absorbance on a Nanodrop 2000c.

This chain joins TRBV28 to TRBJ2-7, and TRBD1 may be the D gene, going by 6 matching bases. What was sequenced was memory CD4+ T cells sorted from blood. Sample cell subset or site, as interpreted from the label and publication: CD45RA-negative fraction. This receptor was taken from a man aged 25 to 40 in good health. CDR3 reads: CASSGQTAYEQYF. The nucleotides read TGTGCCAGCAGTGGACAGACCGCCTACGAGCAGTACTTC.